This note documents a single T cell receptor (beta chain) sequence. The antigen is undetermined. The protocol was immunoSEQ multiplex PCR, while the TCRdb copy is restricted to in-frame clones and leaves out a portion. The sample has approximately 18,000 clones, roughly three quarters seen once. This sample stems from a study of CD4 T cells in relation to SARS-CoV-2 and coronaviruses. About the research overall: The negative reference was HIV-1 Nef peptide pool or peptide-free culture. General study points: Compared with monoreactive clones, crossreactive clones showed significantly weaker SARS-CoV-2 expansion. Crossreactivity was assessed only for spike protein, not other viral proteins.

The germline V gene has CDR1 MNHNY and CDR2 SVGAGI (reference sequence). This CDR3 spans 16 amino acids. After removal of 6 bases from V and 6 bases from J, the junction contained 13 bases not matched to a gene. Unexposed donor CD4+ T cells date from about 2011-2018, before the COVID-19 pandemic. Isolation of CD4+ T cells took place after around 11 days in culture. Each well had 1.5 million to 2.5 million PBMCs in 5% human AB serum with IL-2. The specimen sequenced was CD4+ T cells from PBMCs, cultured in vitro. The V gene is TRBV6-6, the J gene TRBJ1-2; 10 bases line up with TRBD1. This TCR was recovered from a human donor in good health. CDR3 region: CASRTGTGDNLHGYTF. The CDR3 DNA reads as TGTGCCAGCAGGACTGGGACAGGGGATAACCTCCATGGCTACACCTTC.